The 19 T cell receptor beta chains given below trace back to one sample, sequenced in a study of blood T cell repertoires in COVID-19. The repertoire was sequenced with immunoSEQ multiplex PCR; TCRdb's copy has only in-frame clones and lacks some. The table records 25,000 to 30,000 clones, more than 70% of them present only once. Sequenced material: peripheral blood. The receptors here all came from a human donor in a cohort sampled during active COVID-19.

The chain links TRBV6-2 or TRBV6-3 to TRBJ1-2; no clear D. Germline assignment: CDR1 MNHEY and CDR2 SVGEGT. The V end was cut by 5 bases, the J end by 3 bases, with 13 bases between. This CDR3 has 14 residues. The CDR3 nucleotides are TGTGCCAGCAGTCTCAGTGTTGCTTACTATGGCTACACCTTC. Translation gives CASSLSVAYYGYTF.

The rearrangement joins TRBV4-3 to TRBJ1-5; perhaps TRBD1 as D (5 bases). The V and J ends lost 0 bases and 0 bases respectively, with 12 bases between them. The CDR3 consists of 17 residues. Per the germline V gene, CDR1 is LGHNA and CDR2 is YSLEER. DNA for the CDR3: TGCGCCAGCAGCCAAGAGACAGCCAGAAATAGCAATCAGCCCCAGCATTTT. Translation gives CASSQETARNSNQPQHF.

This clone was detected only once. The chain links TRBV5-6 to TRBJ1-1; 7 nucleotides line up with TRBD1. CDR1 SGHDT and CDR2 YYEEEE come from the germline V gene. The J segment lost 4 bases and the V segment lost 4 bases, leaving 7 bases of the junction unmatched. This CDR3 spans 14 amino acids. Here the CDR3 reads CASSADRVGTEAFF. As DNA, the CDR3 is TGTGCCAGCAGCGCCGACAGGGTGGGCACTGAAGCTTTCTTT.

The chain employs TRBV15 and TRBJ1-5; 7 bases are a match to TRBD1. Germline CDR1 is LNHNV and CDR2 is YYDKDF (reference sequence). The CDR3 has 16 residues. J gave up 6 bases and V 0 bases, and 8 bases lay outside the gene matches. CDR3 sequence reads: CATSRDGGGLGQPQHF. CDR3 coding DNA: TGTGCCACCAGCAGAGATGGAGGGGGCCTGGGTCAGCCCCAGCATTTT.

V usage is TRBV9 and J usage is TRBJ2-5; 8 nucleotides line up with TRBD1. The CDR3 runs to 14 residues. Looked up from germline, CDR1 is SGDLS and CDR2 is YYNGEE. V lost 4 bases to trimming and J lost 4 bases; unmatched junction nucleotides: 6. The CDR3: CASSTGQGGETQYF. CDR3 nucleotides: TGTGCCAGCAGCACCGGACAGGGCGGAGAGACCCAGTACTTC.

This clone was recorded only once. CDR3 loop: CASSFTGPNEQYF. CDR3 in DNA: TGCGCCAGCAGCTTCACAGGGCCCAACGAGCAGTACTTC. This sequence joins TRBV5-1 and TRBJ2-7; a weak D match, TRBD1 (6 bases). Trimming left V 2 bases short and J 5 bases short, with 11 bases between. The length of the CDR3 is 13 residues. Per germline, CDR1 SGHRS and CDR2 YFSETQ.

The V gene is TRBV9, the J gene TRBJ2-5; 8 nucleotides match TRBD2. Germline assignment: CDR1 SGDLS and CDR2 YYNGEE. V was pared by 0 bases and J by 3 bases, with 4 bases of the junction left unmatched. The CDR3 consists of 15 residues. CDR3 in DNA: TGTGCCAGCAGCGTAGGCGGGGGGCCTGAAGAGACCCAGTACTTC. This encodes CASSVGGGPEETQYF.

The chain carries TRBV28 and TRBJ1-3; possible D gene TRBD1, 6 bases. Germline CDR1 reads MDHEN; CDR2 reads SYDVKM. There are 18 residues in the CDR3. V lost 5 bases and J 4 bases, leaving 24 bases between the germline ends. The CDR3 nucleotides read TGTGCCAGCAGTACCACCGAGACCCGGGGGGCGTTCGGAAACACCATATATTTT. Translated, it gives CASSTTETRGAFGNTIYF.

The rearrangement uses TRBV3-1 (or the pseudogene TRBV3-2) and TRBJ1-3; perhaps TRBD1 as D (6 bases). Trimming removed 4 bases from V and 3 bases from J, with 19 bases in between. CDR3 length: 17 residues. CDR1 LGHDT and CDR2 YNNKEL come from the germline V gene (reference sequence). The CDR3 loop is CASSRQGKRWGGNTIYF. The DNA for the CDR3 is TGTGCCAGCAGCCGCCAGGGGAAACGCTGGGGTGGAAACACCATATATTTT.

This clone was counted once. The J gene is TRBJ1-1, the V gene TRBV7-2, with D perhaps TRBD1 (6 bases). The CDR3 is 14 amino acids. V lost 3 bases and J 1 base, leaving 9 bases between the germline ends. In germline, CDR1 is SGHTA, CDR2 FQGNSA. CDR3 sequence reads: CASSFTGQNTEAFF. For the CDR3, the DNA is TGTGCCAGCAGCTTTACAGGGCAGAACACTGAAGCTTTCTTT.

The rearrangement joins TRBV5-1 to TRBJ1-2; no reliable D call. With 0 bases removed from V and 1 base from J, the gap between germline ends came to 10 bases. The CDR3 contains 15 residues. The germline V gene has CDR1 SGHRS and CDR2 YFSETQ. The CDR3 here is CASSLAEGGNYGYTF. The CDR3 DNA is TGCGCCAGCAGCTTGGCCGAGGGAGGTAACTATGGCTACACCTTC. Complete variable domain (other parts from reference TRBV5-1 and TRBJ1-2): KAGVTQTPRYLIKTRGQQVTLSCSPISGHRSVSWYQQTPGQGLQFLFEYFSETQRNKGNFPGRFSGRQFSNSRSEMNVSTLELGDSALYLCASSLAEGGNYGYTFGSGTRLTVV.

V usage is TRBV5-1 and J usage is TRBJ2-5, with 7 bases lining up with TRBD2. CDR1 is SGHRS, CDR2 YFSETQ, per germline. The ends lost 4 bases at V and 1 base at J; junction bases unmatched: 10. The CDR3 contains 16 residues. The CDR3 nucleotides read TGCGCCAGCAGCGCCGGGTCTAGCGGACCCCAAGAGACCCAGTACTTC. Protein product: CASSAGSSGPQETQYF.

This clone has a handful of counts. The V gene is TRBV7-8, the J gene TRBJ1-5, with a weak D call TRBD1 (5 bases). Germline CDR1 is SGHVS and CDR2 is FQNEAQ. The V and J ends lost 5 bases and 6 bases respectively, with 14 bases between them. CDR3 length: 14 residues. The CDR3 nucleotides read TGTGCCAGCAGCCTCGGCAGGGACTTTCAGCCCCAGCATTTT. Protein: CASSLGRDFQPQHF.

The rearrangement uses TRBV24-1 and TRBJ2-2; TRBD1 matches 10 bases. With 9 bases clipped from V and 6 bases from J, the junction kept 15 bases outside the gene matches. Per the germline V gene, CDR1 is KGHDR and CDR2 is SFDVKD. The CDR3 has 17 residues. As DNA, the CDR3 is TGTGCCACCGACCGTTCTCCGGGACAGGGGTCGTCCGGGGAGCTGTTTTTT. It translates to CATDRSPGQGSSGELFF.

The V and J genes are TRBV2 and TRBJ2-7, with a weak D call TRBD1 (6 bases). V shed 6 bases and J shed 12 bases, with 18 bases lying between them. This CDR3 contains 12 residues. Germline CDR1 SNHLY, CDR2 FYNNEI. As DNA, the CDR3 is TGTGCCAGCAGAGAACTCATCAGGGGTATGTACTTC. Translation: CASRELIRGMYF.

This chain connects TRBV7-3 to TRBJ2-6; no firm D call. From germline, CDR1 is SGHTA and CDR2 FQGTGA. Trimming left V 2 bases short and J 0 bases short, with 5 bases between. The CDR3 contains 15 residues. The CDR3 is CASSLSRSGANVLTF. CDR3 coding DNA: TGTGCCAGCAGCTTATCCCGCTCTGGGGCCAACGTCCTGACTTTC.

The gene calls are TRBV29-1 and TRBJ1-1; 8 nucleotides match TRBD1. Germline V lookup: CDR1 SQVTM, CDR2 ANQGSEA. The J segment lost 1 base and the V segment lost 7 bases, leaving 2 bases of the junction unmatched. The CDR3 has 12 amino acids. CDR3 sequence reads: CSAGTGNTEAFF. The DNA for the CDR3 is TGCAGCGCGGGGACAGGGAACACTGAAGCTTTCTTT.

The chain's CDR3 is CASSRQGENTEAFF. The DNA of the CDR3 is TGTGCCAGCAGTCGACAGGGAGAGAACACTGAAGCTTTCTTT. The chain combines TRBV7-9 with TRBJ1-1; TRBD1 matches at 7 bases. V was clipped by 6 bases and J by 1 base; unmatched bases: 5. Germline CDR1 SEHNR, CDR2 FQNEAQ (reference sequence). CDR3 length equals 14 residues.

The chain combines TRBV27 with TRBJ2-2; 7 bases fit TRBD1. The CDR3 contains 15 residues. The germline gives CDR1 MNHEY, CDR2 SMNVEV (reference sequence). The V segment lost 3 bases and the J segment 5 bases; nucleotides outside the gene matches: 6. In DNA, the CDR3 is TGTGCCAGCAGTTTGACAGGGAGTGGGACCGGGGAGCTGTTTTTT. The encoded protein is CASSLTGSGTGELFF.